The 17 T cell receptor beta chains below were found in one sample sequenced in a study of patients and donors after allogeneic stem cell transplantation. MiXCR, applied by TCRdb to the RT-PCR reads, yields one record per CDR3 protein. The table lists about 150,000 distinct CDR3 sequences, about 24% of them singletons, with roughly a quarter in the top ten. Material: blood, either unsorted or a sorted T cell fraction (not recorded which). These TCRs come from a human donor who was either an allogeneic HSCT recipient or a stem cell or donor lymphocyte infusion donor (not recorded which). It is not recorded whose cells these are; they may come from a transplant donor.

This clonotype turned up a few times. The CDR3 loop is CASSGSLDDQPQHF. The CDR3 nucleotides are TGTGCCAGCAGTGGTTCACTGGATGATCAGCCCCAGCATTTT. V is TRBV6-1 and J is TRBJ1-5; no clear D. The germline CDR1 and CDR2 sequences are MNHNS and SASEGT. With 4 bases removed from V and 5 bases from J, the gap between germline ends came to 12 bases. The CDR3 length is 14 residues.

This clonotype was observed a handful of times. The J gene is TRBJ1-4, the V gene TRBV6-5; D is undetermined. CDR1 is MNHEY, CDR2 SVGAGI, per germline. Trimming pared 9 bases from V and 2 bases from J, leaving 16 bases between. The CDR3 extends over 15 amino acids. The CDR3 spells CASASERLTNEKLFF. In DNA form, the CDR3 reads TGTGCCAGTGCATCCGAGAGGCTGACTAATGAAAAACTGTTTTTT.

The J gene is TRBJ1-3, the V gene TRBV7-2; TRBD1 might be the D (6 bases). V was clipped by 1 base and J by 4 bases, with 11 bases between them. This CDR3 spans 15 amino acids. Germline CDR1 SGHTA, CDR2 FQGNSA. The CDR3 nucleotides read TGTGCCAGCAGCTTAGAAGGCGGGGGCGGAAACACCATATATTTT. Protein: CASSLEGGGGNTIYF.

The chain uses TRBV4-3 and TRBJ2-7; D gene unclear. This CDR3 region has 14 residues. Germline V gene sequence: CDR1 LGHNA, CDR2 YSLEER. V was clipped by 0 bases and J by 0 bases, with 6 bases between them. CDR3 nucleotides: TGCGCCAGCAGCCAAGAGGTTGGCTCCTACGAGCAGTACTTC. This sequence encodes CASSQEVGSYEQYF.

In its sample, this clonotype was seen a few times. The chain combines TRBV29-1 with TRBJ2-4; D not resolved. V dropped 2 bases and J dropped 3 bases, with 11 bases sitting between them. This CDR3 has 14 residues. The germline V gene encodes CDR1 SQVTM and CDR2 ANQGSEA. CDR3: CSVEQSSGKNIQYF. CDR3 nucleotide sequence: TGCAGCGTTGAACAAAGTAGTGGCAAAAACATTCAGTACTTC.

V and J are TRBV20-1 and TRBJ2-4; 11 bases are a match to TRBD2. Germline CDR1 and CDR2: DFQATT and SNEGSKA (reference sequence). V dropped 3 bases and J dropped 0; count of bases not matched to a gene: 10. This CDR3 has 18 amino acids. In DNA, the CDR3 is TGCAGTGCTAGGCCTAGCGGGAGGACCCTGGAAGCCAAAAACATTCAGTACTTC. This translates into CSARPSGRTLEAKNIQYF.

Notes on this clonotype: One junction end disagrees with the germline gene, perhaps due to a read error. J is TRBJ2-1 and V is TRBV7-7; 7 nucleotides align to TRBD2. CDR1 is SSHAT and CDR2 is FNYEAQ in the germline V gene (reference sequence). CDR3 length: 17 residues. DNA for the CDR3: TGTGCTAGCAGCTTAAGCGGGCTAGCGGTATCCTACAATGAGCAGTTCTTC. Residues: CASSLSGLAVSYNEQFF.

This clonotype was picked up a small number of times. This chain links TRBV24-1 with TRBJ2-1, with 9 bases aligning to TRBD2. Germline loops: CDR1 KGHDR, CDR2 SFDVKD. The trim removed 3 bases at V and 1 base at J, leaving 6 bases unmatched. The CDR3 contains 17 residues. DNA for the CDR3: TGTGCCACCAGTGATCCGCGGCTAGCGGGGTCCTACAATGAGCAGTTCTTC. It encodes CATSDPRLAGSYNEQFF.

The V gene is TRBV6-2 or TRBV6-3, the J gene TRBJ2-7, with D perhaps TRBD1 or TRBD2 (5 bases each). CDR3 size: 13 residues. The germline gives CDR1 MNHEY, CDR2 SVGEGT. Trimming cost V 4 bases and J 3 bases, with 10 bases left between them. The CDR3 sequence: CASSFLGDYEQYF. The CDR3 DNA follows: TGTGCCAGCAGTTTTCTGGGGGACTACGAGCAGTACTTC.

Only a few counts were recorded for this clonotype. The chain uses TRBV5-1 and TRBJ1-2, with a tentative D call TRBD1 (5 bases). V was pared by 4 bases and J by 3 bases, with 16 bases between. Germline CDR1 and CDR2: SGHRS and YFSETQ. The CDR3 is made up of 15 amino acids. This CDR3 is CASSPAQGKHYGYTF. The CDR3 bases are TGCGCCAGCAGCCCCGCTCAGGGAAAACACTATGGCTACACCTTC.

The chain has TRBV5-6 and TRBJ2-3; tentatively, D is TRBD2 (5 bases). V lost 4 bases and J 6 bases, leaving 21 bases between the germline ends. The CDR3 is 16 amino acids. In germline, CDR1 is SGHDT, CDR2 YYEEEE. CDR3 sequence: CASSRSAGPGPDTQYF. The CDR3, as DNA: TGTGCCAGCAGCCGAAGTGCGGGTCCCGGCCCTGATACGCAGTATTTT. Using reference TRBV5-6 and TRBJ2-3 for the parts outside the CDR3, the full variable domain is DAGVTQSPTHLIKTRGQQVTLRCSPKSGHDTVSWYQQALGQGPQFIFQYYEEEERQRGNFPDRFSGHQFPNYSSELNVNALLLGDSALYLCASSRSAGPGPDTQYFGPGTRLTVL.

This clonotype was found a few times. J is TRBJ2-7 and V is TRBV20-1; the match to TRBD1 covers 7 bases. The CDR3 sequence is 14 residues long. Germline values: CDR1 DFQATT, CDR2 SNEGSKA (reference sequence). J lost 2 bases, V lost 5 bases, and 9 bases had no gene match. The CDR3, as DNA: TGCAGTGCTCGTCTACAGGGGAACCCCTACGAGCAGTACTTC. It translates to CSARLQGNPYEQYF.

CDR3 coding DNA: TGCGCCAGCAGGCTGAGTAGCGGCAATGAGCAGTTCTTC. Encoded protein: CASRLSSGNEQFF. The V and J genes are TRBV5-1 and TRBJ2-1; perhaps TRBD2 as D (6 bases). The CDR3 is made up of 13 amino acids. V shed 5 bases and J shed 6 bases, with 12 bases lying between them. Per the germline V gene, CDR1 is SGHRS and CDR2 is YFSETQ. Complete variable domain (other parts from reference TRBV5-1 and TRBJ2-1): KAGVTQTPRYLIKTRGQQVTLSCSPISGHRSVSWYQQTPGQGLQFLFEYFSETQRNKGNFPGRFSGRQFSNSRSEMNVSTLELGDSALYLCASRLSSGNEQFFGPGTRLTVL.

This clonotype was picked up a small number of times. The rearrangement joins TRBV5-1 to TRBJ1-1; no clear D gene. Germline CDR1 is SGHRS and CDR2 is YFSETQ. The CDR3 sequence is 14 residues long. V lost 0 bases and J lost 4, with 10 bases in between. CDR3 bases: TGCGCCAGCAGCTTGGGCGTACGGGGCACTGAAGCTTTCTTT. Amino acid sequence: CASSLGVRGTEAFF.

This clonotype was seen only a few times. The J gene is TRBJ1-1, the V gene TRBV7-3, with no clear D. CDR1 is SGHTA, CDR2 FQGTGA, per germline. V was shortened by 1 base and J by 8 bases, with 11 bases between the two germline ends. The CDR3 has 13 amino acids. Here the CDR3 reads CASSLIRTEEAFF. The CDR3 bases are TGTGCCAGCAGCTTAATTCGGACGGAAGAAGCTTTCTTT.

The rearrangement joins TRBV12-3 or TRBV12-4 to TRBJ2-5; TRBD2 aligns across 15 bases. V lost 3 bases to trimming and J lost 5 bases; unmatched junction nucleotides: 4. The CDR3 consists of 16 residues. This chain's CDR3 is CASSFRTSGRAETQYF. CDR3 sequence (DNA): TGTGCCAGCAGTTTCCGGACTAGCGGGAGGGCGGAGACCCAGTACTTC.

J is TRBJ2-1 and V is TRBV12-3 or TRBV12-4, with D perhaps TRBD2 (6 bases). Trimming took off 10 bases at V and 9 bases at J, with 19 bases between the two ends. This CDR3 is built from 13 residues. The CDR3 region is CAIEESGETEQFF. The CDR3 DNA reads TGTGCCATCGAGGAATCGGGAGAAACTGAGCAGTTCTTC.